This T cell receptor (beta chain) was sequenced during a study of blood T cell repertoires in COVID-19. Across the study: Samples representing acute and convalescent COVID-19 were sourced from the United States, Italy and Spain. T cells, B-cell-depleted T cells, or PBMCs supplied cDNA or gDNA.

Under the authors' procedure: Reference gene primers were amplified, and this amplification served to estimate nucleated cell counts. Assay used: immunoSEQ multiplex PCR; TCRdb lists only in-frame clones, some missing. V, J and clone size are taken as reported in that table, and D and trimming were inferred from the DNA itself. The sample lists tens of thousands of clones; 80% to 90% were seen once. Germline V lookup: CDR1 SGHTA, CDR2 FQGNSA. The trim removed 1 base at V and 5 bases at J, leaving 2 bases unmatched. The CDR3 runs 14 residues. The specimen was peripheral blood. This TCR was sampled from a human donor in a cohort sampled during active COVID-19. This rearrangement joins TRBV7-2 to TRBJ1-2, with 9 bases lining up with TRBD1. The CDR3 DNA sequence: TGTGCCAGCAGCTTAGGGACAGGGGATTATGGCTACACCTTC. This codes for CASSLGTGDYGYTF. The whole variable domain, remainder taken from reference TRBV7-2 and TRBJ1-2, is GAGVSQSPSNKVTEKGKDVELRCDPISGHTALYWYRQSLGQGLEFLIYFQGNSAPDKSGLPSDRFSAERTGGSVSTLTIQRTQQEDSAVYLCASSLGTGDYGYTFGSGTRLTVV.